The clone carrying this T cell receptor beta chain was seen many times. Its cognate antigen is unknown. A much larger clone lies one base from this, so it may be a read error. These data belong to a study of metastatic and nonmetastatic thyroid tumors. Study-wide context: Comparison of repertoires was carried out across blood and tumor or nodule tissue from malignant and benign thyroid patients.

V gave up 3 bases and J gave up 4 bases, with 5 bases separating them. The CDR3 length is 12 residues. In the study's own analysis: Clinicopathological groups of papillary thyroid cancer showed CDR3 differences that were used to build a distant-metastasis classifier. TCRdb recomputed clones from the PCR reads via MiXCR. V and J calls and clone size were set by TCRdb, not the authors. The sample holds 50,000 to 65,000 clones; roughly a sixth are singletons and the top ten take around 3%. Patients were all untreated before their thyroid surgery. Study results and caveats: When malignant thyroid tumors were compared with benign nodules, TCR beta diversity was reportedly significantly higher in the malignant tumors. This held in both blood and tumor samples.

The chain links TRBV12-3 or TRBV12-4 to TRBJ2-3; D might be TRBD1 (5 bases). The origin of this receptor is a female donor with papillary thyroid cancer or a benign thyroid nodule (not recorded which). Some clones in this sample may be carry-over from other donors' samples. Material: blood. CDR3 amino acids: CASSFRADTQYF. The CDR3 coding sequence is TGTGCCAGCAGTTTCAGGGCAGATACGCAGTATTTT.